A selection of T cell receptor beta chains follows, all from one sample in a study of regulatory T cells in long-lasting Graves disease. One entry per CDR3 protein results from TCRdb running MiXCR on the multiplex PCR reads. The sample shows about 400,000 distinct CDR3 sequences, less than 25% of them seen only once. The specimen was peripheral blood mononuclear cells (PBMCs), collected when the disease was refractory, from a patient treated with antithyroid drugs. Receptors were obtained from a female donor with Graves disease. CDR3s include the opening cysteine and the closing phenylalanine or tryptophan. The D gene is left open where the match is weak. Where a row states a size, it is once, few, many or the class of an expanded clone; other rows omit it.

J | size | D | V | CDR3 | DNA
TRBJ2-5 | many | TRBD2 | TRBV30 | CAWSVLAGGGETQYF | TGTGCCTGGAGTGTACTCGCGGGAGGCGGAGAGACCCAGTACTTC
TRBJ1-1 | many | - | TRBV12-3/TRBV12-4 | CASSPYRERGTEAFF | TGTGCCAGCAGCCCATACAGGGAGAGAGGCACTGAAGCTTTCTTT
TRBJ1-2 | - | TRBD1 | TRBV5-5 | CASSLYGTGFDGYTF | TGTGCCAGCAGCTTGTACGGGACAGGGTTCGATGGCTACACCTTC
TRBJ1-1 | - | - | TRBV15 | CATSRFAWGTEAFF | TGTGCCACCAGCAGATTTGCGTGGGGGACTGAAGCTTTCTTT
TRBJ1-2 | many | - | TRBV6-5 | CASSSAMWVSNYGYTF | TGTGCCAGCAGTTCGGCAATGTGGGTATCAAACTATGGCTACACCTTC
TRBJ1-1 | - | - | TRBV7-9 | CASSPPGGLGNTEAFF | TGTGCCAGCAGCCCCCCGGGGGGGCTTGGGAACACTGAAGCTTTCTTT
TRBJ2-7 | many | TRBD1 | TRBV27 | CASSSTGTGSYEQYF | TGTGCCAGCAGTTCGACCGGGACAGGGTCCTACGAGCAGTACTTC
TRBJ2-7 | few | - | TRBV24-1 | CATSDSGHYEQYF | TGTGCCACCAGTGATTCCGGACACTACGAGCAGTACTTC
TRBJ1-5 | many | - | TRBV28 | CASSPGSNQPQHF | TGTGCCAGCAGCCCGGGTAGCAATCAGCCCCAGCATTTT
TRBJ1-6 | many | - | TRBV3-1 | CASSQDVGPLHF | TGTGCCAGCAGCCAAGATGTAGGTCCCCTCCACTTT
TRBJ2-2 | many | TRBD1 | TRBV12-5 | CASASGTGDDGELFF | TGTGCTAGTGCTTCAGGGACAGGGGATGACGGGGAGCTGTTTTTT
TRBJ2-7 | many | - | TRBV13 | CASSLGEGARYEQYF | TGTGCCAGCAGCTTAGGGGAGGGGGCTCGGTACGAGCAGTACTTC
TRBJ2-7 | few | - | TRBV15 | CATSRDPESNPYEQYF | TGTGCCACCAGCAGAGATCCCGAGAGTAACCCCTACGAGCAGTACTTC
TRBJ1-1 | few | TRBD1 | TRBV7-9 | CASRPGQENTEAFF | TGTGCCAGCAGGCCCGGACAGGAGAACACTGAAGCTTTCTTT
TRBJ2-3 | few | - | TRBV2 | CASRTGEADTQYF | TGTGCCAGCAGAACAGGGGAGGCAGATACGCAGTATTTT
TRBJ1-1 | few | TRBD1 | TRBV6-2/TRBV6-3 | CASSYSAEARGLGANTEAFF | TGTGCCAGCAGTTACTCAGCGGAGGCCAGGGGGCTGGGGGCGAACACTGAAGCTTTCTTT
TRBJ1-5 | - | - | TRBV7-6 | CASSPSDRQPQHF | TGTGCCAGCAGCCCTAGTGACCGACAGCCCCAGCATTTT
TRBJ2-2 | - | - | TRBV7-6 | CASSYGAEAGELFF | TGTGCCAGCAGTTACGGTGCGGAAGCCGGGGAGCTGTTTTTT
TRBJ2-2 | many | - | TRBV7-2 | CASSLSSDDGELFF | TGTGCCAGCAGCTTAAGTTCAGATGACGGGGAGCTGTTTTTT
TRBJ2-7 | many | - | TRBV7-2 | CASSLVVRVGSYEQYF | TGTGCCAGCAGCTTAGTAGTGCGGGTGGGCTCCTACGAGCAGTACTTC
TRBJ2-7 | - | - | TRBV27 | CASRTGQLEEYF | TGTGCCAGCAGGACTGGACAACTTGAAGAGTACTTC
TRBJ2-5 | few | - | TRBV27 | CASSSPLGAQYF | TGTGCCAGCAGTTCCCCTCTCGGGGCCCAGTACTTC
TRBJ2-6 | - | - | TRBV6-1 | CASSGPQGSGANVLTF | TGTGCCAGCAGCGGCCCCCAGGGCTCTGGGGCCAACGTCCTGACTTTC
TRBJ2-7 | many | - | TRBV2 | CASRSSGTYEQYF | TGTGCCAGCAGAAGTAGCGGAACCTACGAGCAGTACTTC
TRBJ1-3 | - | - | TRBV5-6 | CASSTGTYSGNTIYF | TGTGCCAGCAGCACTGGGACATACTCTGGAAACACCATATATTTT
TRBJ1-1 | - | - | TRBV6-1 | CASSDQGTNTEAFF | TGTGCCAGCAGTGATCAAGGGACGAACACTGAAGCTTTCTTT
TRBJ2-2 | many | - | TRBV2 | CASSKQIGELFF | TGTGCCAGCAGTAAACAGATCGGGGAGCTGTTTTTT
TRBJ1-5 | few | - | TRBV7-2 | CASSPWGAPNQPQHF | TGTGCCAGCAGCCCTTGGGGGGCTCCTAATCAGCCCCAGCATTTT
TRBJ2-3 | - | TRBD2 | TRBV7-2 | CASSLGPQTSGSTDTQYF | TGTGCCAGCAGCTTAGGACCCCAGACTAGCGGGAGCACAGATACGCAGTATTTT